What follows are 22 T cell receptor beta chains derived from one specimen sequenced in a study of T cells in Graves' hyperthyroidism and ophthalmopathy. Amplification of TCR beta CDR3 regions was performed using RNA transcripts as template. Researchers ran a first-round RT-PCR on the TCR CDR3 using the HTBI primer set. Via MiXCR, TCRdb re-called the multiplex PCR reads, giving one row per CDR3 protein. The table has roughly 350,000 distinct CDR3 sequences, approximately 15% seen once. Sequencing was performed on blood. The origin of the receptors is a woman under 40 with Graves' hyperthyroidism.

This clonotype was picked up a small number of times. The genes are TRBV6-5 and TRBJ2-1, with D possibly TRBD2 on 6 matching bases. Germline assignment: CDR1 MNHEY and CDR2 SVGAGI. The germline V and J ends were trimmed by 1 base and 6 bases, with 13 bases remaining between them. This CDR3 has 15 amino acids. In DNA form, the CDR3 reads TGTGCCAGCAGTTACTATTCCGGGACTTCCAATGAGCAGTTCTTC. Its translation is CASSYYSGTSNEQFF.

This clonotype came up a few times. The rearrangement uses TRBV14 and TRBJ1-1; D gene unclear. V was cut by 4 bases and J by 10 bases, with 10 bases left in between. The CDR3 runs 11 residues. Germline lookup yields CDR1 SGHDN and CDR2 FVKESK. In DNA, the CDR3 is TGTGCCAGCAGCCCCGGGTTGGGAGCTTTCTTT. Translated: CASSPGLGAFF.

Ten or more counts support this clonotype. The chain links TRBV5-1 to TRBJ2-7, with TRBD2 matching 12 bases. The trim removed 3 bases at V and 5 bases at J, leaving 6 bases unmatched. Per germline, CDR1 SGHRS and CDR2 YFSETQ. The CDR3 loop spans 15 amino acids. The CDR3 DNA reads TGCGCCAGCAGCTCTAGCGGGAGGGCCACTGACGAGCAGTACTTC. Its translation: CASSSSGRATDEQYF.

Turning to this clonotype: The junction departs from germline at one end; a sequencing error may be responsible. This CDR3 is CASSLALAGIREAQYF. CDR3 in DNA: TGTGCCAGCAGTTTAGCACTAGCGGGGATAAGAGAGGCCCAGTACTTC. V gene TRBV28 combines with J gene TRBJ2-5, with 10 bases identical to TRBD2. The CDR3 has 16 residues. From germline, CDR1 is MDHEN and CDR2 SYDVKM.

This clonotype was found a few times. The chain employs TRBV27 and TRBJ2-2; perhaps TRBD1 as D (5 bases). Per germline, CDR1 MNHEY and CDR2 SMNVEV (reference sequence). V lost 7 bases and J 1 base, leaving 10 bases between the germline ends. The length of the CDR3 is 14 residues. In DNA, the CDR3 is TGTGCCAGCAATCGTAGGGGGAACACCGGGGAGCTGTTTTTT. This encodes CASNRRGNTGELFF.

This clonotype occurred many times. The chain combines TRBV28 with TRBJ2-7; D remains unclear. The V end lost 2 bases, the J end lost 2 bases, and 10 bases lay between the germline ends. Germline-derived CDR1 and CDR2 are MDHEN and SYDVKM. The CDR3 runs 14 residues. The CDR3 sequence is CASSLGSTPYEQYF. The DNA of the CDR3 is TGTGCCAGCAGTTTAGGGTCGACACCCTACGAGCAGTACTTC. The whole variable domain, filled in from reference TRBV28 and TRBJ2-7, reads DVKVTQSSRYLVKRTGEKVFLECVQDMDHENMFWYRQDPGLGLRLIYFSYDVKMKEKGDIPEGYSVSREKKERFSLILESASTNQTSMYLCASSLGSTPYEQYFGPGTRLTVT.

The table lists this clonotype with many counts. CDR3 in DNA: TGTGCCAGCAGGGACGGTCCAAAGGACACCATATATTTT. Its translation: CASRDGPKDTIYF. The chain has TRBV6-1 and TRBJ1-3; D gene ambiguous. The CDR3 runs to 13 residues. V shed 6 bases and J shed 8 bases, with 14 bases lying between them. Germline-derived CDR1 and CDR2 are MNHNS and SASEGT.

This clonotype was counted ten times or more. The chain employs TRBV11-2 and TRBJ2-3; D remains unclear. This CDR3 contains 13 residues. V lost 2 bases and J lost 1, with 4 bases in between. The germline CDR1 and CDR2 sequences are SGHAT and FQNNGV. The CDR3 DNA reads TGTGCCAGCAGCTTACGCCGCACAGATACGCAGTATTTT. Its protein is CASSLRRTDTQYF.

CDR3 sequence (DNA): TGTGCCAGCAGGCCCGGGACAGCCGGGTGGCTTGAGGCTTTCTTT. Encoded protein: CASRPGTAGWLEAFF. V and J are TRBV11-1 and TRBJ1-1; 7 positions agree with TRBD1. Germline values: CDR1 SGHAT, CDR2 FQDESV (reference sequence). V gave up 6 bases and J gave up 11 bases; unmatched junction bases: 18. CDR3 size: 15 residues.

This clonotype was detected ten times or more. The CDR3 nucleotides read TGTGCCAGCAGCCCGCGGACGCCTTACACTGAAGCTTTCTTT. Its protein is CASSPRTPYTEAFF. The chain couples TRBV3-1 to TRBJ1-1; no clear D gene. Per germline, CDR1 LGHDT and CDR2 YNNKEL (reference sequence). This CDR3 is built from 14 residues. Deletions cut 4 bases from V and 3 bases from J, with 12 bases between.

This clonotype was picked up a small number of times. The chain uses TRBV28 and TRBJ2-7; D is perhaps TRBD1 (7 bases). V lost 5 bases, J lost 3 bases, and 14 bases lay in between. CDR1 MDHEN and CDR2 SYDVKM come from the germline V gene. This CDR3 contains 14 residues. CDR3 amino acids: CASSAGTVVYEQYF. CDR3 nucleotides: TGTGCCAGCAGTGCGGGGACAGTAGTCTACGAGCAGTACTTC.

This clonotype was seen repeatedly, ten times or more. This CDR3 is CASSLDRGYNEQFF. CDR3 nucleotides: TGTGCCAGCAGTTTGGACAGGGGGTACAATGAGCAGTTCTTC. The chain combines TRBV12-3 or TRBV12-4 with TRBJ2-1, with 10 bases matching TRBD1. Trimming at V came to 3 bases and at J to 4 bases, leaving 0 bases not matched to a gene. The CDR3 extends over 14 amino acids.

This clonotype came up a few times. The V call is TRBV25-1, the J call TRBJ2-7; D is undetermined. The CDR3 runs 15 residues. Looked up from germline, CDR1 is MGHDK and CDR2 is SYGVNS. V was shortened by 0 bases and J by 5 bases, with 14 bases between the two germline ends. The CDR3 DNA is TGTGCCAGCAGTGAATATAAAGGCCCTGCCGACGAGCAGTACTTC. It codes for CASSEYKGPADEQYF.

Of note for this clonotype: The junction and the germline gene differ at one end; a read error may be behind it. This chain connects TRBV7-9 to TRBJ1-4, with a possible D match to TRBD1 (6 bases). The CDR3 totals 19 residues. Germline V CDR1 and CDR2: SEHNR, FQNEAQ (reference sequence). CDR3 residues: CASSLTTGTGGSPNEKVFF. The CDR3 DNA follows: TGTGCCAGCAGCTTAACCACAGGGACCGGCGGCTCCCCCAATGAAAAAGTGTTTTTT.

This clonotype was counted many times. The chain links TRBV7-2 to TRBJ2-1; D is unclear. The ends were cut back, 7 bases at V and 8 bases at J, with 15 bases in the middle. CDR1 and CDR2 from the germline V gene are SGHTA and FQGNSA. This CDR3 comprises 13 residues. DNA for the CDR3: TGTGCCAGCACCCGGCCTAGTTCGGATGAGCAGTTCTTC. Translated: CASTRPSSDEQFF.

This clonotype was detected only a few times. The gene calls are TRBV5-1 and TRBJ1-2; D unclear. Germline values: CDR1 SGHRS, CDR2 YFSETQ. The CDR3 runs to 13 residues. V gave up 7 bases and J gave up 5 bases, with 15 bases separating them. The DNA of the CDR3 is TGCGCCAGCCGAGCAGAACTGGGATATGGCTACACCTTC. Encoded protein: CASRAELGYGYTF. The full variable domain, in which reference TRBV5-1 and TRBJ1-2 provide the parts outside the CDR3, is KAGVTQTPRYLIKTRGQQVTLSCSPISGHRSVSWYQQTPGQGLQFLFEYFSETQRNKGNFPGRFSGRQFSNSRSEMNVSTLELGDSALYLCASRAELGYGYTFGSGTRLTVV.

This clonotype appeared a few times. The rearrangement joins TRBV7-2 to TRBJ2-5, with unresolved D. The CDR3 sequence is 13 residues long. The germline V and J ends were trimmed by 5 bases and 8 bases, with 15 bases remaining between them. CDR1 is SGHTA, CDR2 FQGNSA, per germline. The CDR3 region has the DNA TGTGCCAGCAGCAGCCCCCCTCTGGGAACCCAGTACTTC. Its translation: CASSSPPLGTQYF.

In its sample, this clonotype was seen many times. The CDR3 loop is CASSFGQPTEAFF. In nucleotides, the CDR3 is TGTGCCAGCAGTTTTGGACAGCCTACTGAAGCTTTCTTT. This chain uses TRBV12-3 or TRBV12-4 with TRBJ1-1, with a weak D call TRBD1 (6 bases). This CDR3 is built from 13 residues. Trimming left V 3 bases short and J 5 bases short, with 10 bases between.

In this sample, this clonotype turned up many times. The rearrangement joins TRBV2 to TRBJ2-7; possible D gene TRBD1, 5 bases. Trimming removed 7 bases at V and 1 base at J, with 11 bases between. The CDR3 runs to 13 residues. Germline values: CDR1 SNHLY, CDR2 FYNNEI. The CDR3 protein is CASIPQDSYEQYF. The CDR3 nucleotides read TGTGCCAGCATACCACAGGATTCCTACGAGCAGTACTTC.

This clonotype was counted a few times. The rearrangement links TRBV19 to TRBJ2-7; D unclear. CDR1 LNHDA and CDR2 SQIVND come from the germline V gene (reference sequence). V gave up 7 bases and J gave up 6 bases, with 10 bases separating them. This CDR3 spans 11 amino acids. This chain's CDR3 is CASTQEGEQYF. The CDR3 DNA reads TGTGCCAGTACCCAAGAAGGCGAGCAGTACTTC.

This clonotype was recorded at least ten times. The chain joins TRBV7-8 to TRBJ1-2, with TRBD1 matching over 7 bases. The V gene's germline CDR1 is SGHVS and CDR2 FQNEAQ. Germline trimming cut 5 bases from V and 7 bases from J; bases unmatched to any gene: 7. This CDR3 region has 13 residues. This CDR3 reads CASSTPTGSGYTF. CDR3 DNA: TGTGCCAGCAGCACCCCGACAGGGTCTGGCTACACCTTC.

This clonotype was seen only a few times. The CDR3 bases are TGTGCCAGCAGTGCCGGGACAGGCGGGTTAGATACGCAGTATTTT. As protein: CASSAGTGGLDTQYF. V gene TRBV6-2 or TRBV6-3 combines with J gene TRBJ2-3, with 8 bases aligning to TRBD1. CDR1 is MNHEY, CDR2 SVGEGT, per germline. The CDR3 length is 15 residues. V lost 5 bases to trimming and J lost 5 bases; unmatched junction nucleotides: 9.